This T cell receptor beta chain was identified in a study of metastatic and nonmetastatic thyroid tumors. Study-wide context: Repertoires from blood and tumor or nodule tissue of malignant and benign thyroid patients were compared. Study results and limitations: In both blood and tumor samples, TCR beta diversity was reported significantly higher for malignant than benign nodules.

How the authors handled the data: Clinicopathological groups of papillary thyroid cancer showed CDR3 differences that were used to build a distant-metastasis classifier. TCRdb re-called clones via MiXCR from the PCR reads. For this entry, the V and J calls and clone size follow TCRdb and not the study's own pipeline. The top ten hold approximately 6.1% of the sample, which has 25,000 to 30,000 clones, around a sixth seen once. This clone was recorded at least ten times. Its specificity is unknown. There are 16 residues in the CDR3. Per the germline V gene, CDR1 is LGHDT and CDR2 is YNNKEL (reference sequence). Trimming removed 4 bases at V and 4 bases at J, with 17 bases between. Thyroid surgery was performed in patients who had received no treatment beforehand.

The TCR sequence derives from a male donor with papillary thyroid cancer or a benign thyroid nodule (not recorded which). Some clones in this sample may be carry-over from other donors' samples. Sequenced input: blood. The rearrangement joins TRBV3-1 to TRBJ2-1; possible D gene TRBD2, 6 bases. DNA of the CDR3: TGTGCCAGCAGCCGGAAGAGACTAGATAAATACAATGAGCAGTTCTTC. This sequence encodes CASSRKRLDKYNEQFF.